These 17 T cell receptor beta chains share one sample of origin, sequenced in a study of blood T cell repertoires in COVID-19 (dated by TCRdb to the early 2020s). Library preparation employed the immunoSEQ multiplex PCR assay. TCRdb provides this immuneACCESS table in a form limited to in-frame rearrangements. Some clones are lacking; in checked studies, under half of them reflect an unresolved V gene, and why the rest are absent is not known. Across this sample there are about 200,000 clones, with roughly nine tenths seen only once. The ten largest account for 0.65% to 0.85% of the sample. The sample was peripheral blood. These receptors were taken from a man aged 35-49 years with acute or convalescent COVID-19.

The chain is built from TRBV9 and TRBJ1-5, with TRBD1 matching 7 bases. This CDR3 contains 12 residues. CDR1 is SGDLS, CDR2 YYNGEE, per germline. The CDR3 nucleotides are TGTGTCCCGGGACAGAGGAATCAGCCCCAGCATTTT. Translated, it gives CVPGQRNQPQHF. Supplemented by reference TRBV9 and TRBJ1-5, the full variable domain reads DSGVTQTPKHLITATGQRVTLRCSPRSGDLSVYWYQQSLDQGLQFLIQYYNGEERAKGNILERFSAQQFPDLHSELNLSSLELGDSALYFCVPGQRNQPQHFGDGTRLSIL.

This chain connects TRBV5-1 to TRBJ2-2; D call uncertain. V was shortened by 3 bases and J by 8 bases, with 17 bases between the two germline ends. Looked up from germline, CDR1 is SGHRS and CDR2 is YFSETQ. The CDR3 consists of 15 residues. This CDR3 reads CASSSGRASQGELFF. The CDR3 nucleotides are TGCGCCAGCAGCTCTGGTCGAGCCTCACAGGGGGAGCTGTTTTTT.

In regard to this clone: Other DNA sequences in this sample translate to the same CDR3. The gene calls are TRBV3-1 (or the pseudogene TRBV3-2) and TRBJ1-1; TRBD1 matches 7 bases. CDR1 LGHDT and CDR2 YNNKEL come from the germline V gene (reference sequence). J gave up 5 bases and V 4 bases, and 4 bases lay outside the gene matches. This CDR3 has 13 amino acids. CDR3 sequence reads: CASSPGTATEAFF. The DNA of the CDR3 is TGTGCCAGCAGCCCAGGGACAGCGACTGAAGCTTTCTTT.

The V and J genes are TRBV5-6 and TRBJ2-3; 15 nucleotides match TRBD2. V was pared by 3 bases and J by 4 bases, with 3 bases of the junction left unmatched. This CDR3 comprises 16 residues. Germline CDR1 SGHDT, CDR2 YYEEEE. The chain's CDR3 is CASSSRTSGGADTQYF. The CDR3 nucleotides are TGTGCCAGCAGCTCCCGGACTAGCGGGGGGGCAGATACGCAGTATTTT.

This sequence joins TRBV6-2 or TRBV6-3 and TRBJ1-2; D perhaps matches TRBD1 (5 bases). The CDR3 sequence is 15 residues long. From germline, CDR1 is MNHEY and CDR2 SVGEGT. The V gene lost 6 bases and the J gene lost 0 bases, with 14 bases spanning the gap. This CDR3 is CASSTDRASNYGYTF. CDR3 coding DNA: TGTGCCAGCAGCACCGACAGAGCCTCTAACTATGGCTACACCTTC.

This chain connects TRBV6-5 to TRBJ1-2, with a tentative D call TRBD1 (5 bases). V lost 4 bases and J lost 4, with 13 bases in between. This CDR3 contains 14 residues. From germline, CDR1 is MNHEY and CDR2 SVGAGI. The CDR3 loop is CASSFTDISYGYTF. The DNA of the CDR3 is TGTGCCAGCAGTTTCACGGACATATCCTATGGCTACACCTTC.

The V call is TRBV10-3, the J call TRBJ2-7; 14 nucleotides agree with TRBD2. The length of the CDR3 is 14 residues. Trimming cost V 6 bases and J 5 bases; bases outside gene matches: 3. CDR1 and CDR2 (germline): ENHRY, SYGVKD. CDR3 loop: CAISSTSGGDEQYF. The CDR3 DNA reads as TGTGCCATCAGCTCGACTAGCGGGGGGGACGAGCAGTACTTC.

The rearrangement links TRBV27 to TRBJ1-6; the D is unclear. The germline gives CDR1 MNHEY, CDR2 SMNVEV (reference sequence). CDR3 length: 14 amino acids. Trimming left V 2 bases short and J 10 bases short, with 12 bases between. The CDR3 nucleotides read TGTGCCAGCAGTTTAGGACTGAAGAACTCACCCCTCCACTTT. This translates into CASSLGLKNSPLHF.

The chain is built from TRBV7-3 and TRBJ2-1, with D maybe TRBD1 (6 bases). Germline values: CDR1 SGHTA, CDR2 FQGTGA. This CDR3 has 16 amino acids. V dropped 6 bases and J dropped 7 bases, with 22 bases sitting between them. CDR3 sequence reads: CASSGRGNLRGNEQFF. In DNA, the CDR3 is TGTGCCAGCAGTGGGCGCGGAAACCTCAGGGGTAATGAGCAGTTCTTC.

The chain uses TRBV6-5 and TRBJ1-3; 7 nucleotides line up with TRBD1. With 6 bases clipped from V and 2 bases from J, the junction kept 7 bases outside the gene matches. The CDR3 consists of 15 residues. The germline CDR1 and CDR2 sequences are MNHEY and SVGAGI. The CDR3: CASSPKGTAGNTIYF. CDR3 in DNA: TGTGCCAGCAGCCCAAAAGGGACAGCTGGAAACACCATATATTTT.

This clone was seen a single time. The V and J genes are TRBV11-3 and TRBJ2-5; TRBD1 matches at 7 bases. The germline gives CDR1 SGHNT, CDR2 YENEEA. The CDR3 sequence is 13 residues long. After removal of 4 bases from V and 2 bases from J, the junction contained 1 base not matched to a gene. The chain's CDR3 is CASSSGQQETQYF. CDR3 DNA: TGTGCCAGCAGCTCGGGACAGCAAGAGACCCAGTACTTC. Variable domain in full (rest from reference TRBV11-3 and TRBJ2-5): EAGVVQSPRYKIIEKKQPVAFWCNPISGHNTLYWYLQNLGQGPELLIRYENEEAVDDSQLPKDRFSAERLKGVDSTLKIQPAELGDSAVYLCASSSGQQETQYFGPGTRLLVL.

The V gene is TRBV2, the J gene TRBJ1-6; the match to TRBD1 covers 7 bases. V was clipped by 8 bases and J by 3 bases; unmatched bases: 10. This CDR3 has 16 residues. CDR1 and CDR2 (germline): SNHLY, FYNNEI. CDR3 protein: CASHLAGQLYNSPLHF. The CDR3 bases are TGTGCCAGCCATCTGGCGGGACAGCTCTATAATTCACCCCTCCACTTT.

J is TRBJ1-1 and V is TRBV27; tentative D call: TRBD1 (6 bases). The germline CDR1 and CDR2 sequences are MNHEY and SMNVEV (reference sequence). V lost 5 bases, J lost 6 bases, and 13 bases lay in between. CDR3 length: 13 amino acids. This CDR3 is CASSDQGMPEAFF. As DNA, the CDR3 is TGTGCCAGCAGTGACCAGGGGATGCCTGAAGCTTTCTTT.

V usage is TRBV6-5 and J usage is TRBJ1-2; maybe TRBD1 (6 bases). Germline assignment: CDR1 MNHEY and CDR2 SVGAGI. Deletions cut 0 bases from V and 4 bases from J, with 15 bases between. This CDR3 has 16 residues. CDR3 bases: TGTGCCAGCAGTTACTCTAGTTCGGGGGGCGGCTATGGCTACACCTTC. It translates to CASSYSSSGGGYGYTF.

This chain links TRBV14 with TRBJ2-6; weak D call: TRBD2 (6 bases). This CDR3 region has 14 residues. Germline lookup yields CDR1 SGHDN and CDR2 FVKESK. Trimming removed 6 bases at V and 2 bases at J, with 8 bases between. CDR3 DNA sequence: TGTGCCAGCAGTTGGGGGGCTGGGGCCAACGTCCTGACTTTC. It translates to CASSWGAGANVLTF. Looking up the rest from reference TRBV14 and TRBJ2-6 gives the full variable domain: EAGVTQFPSHSVIEKGQTVTLRCDPISGHDNLYWYRRVMGKEIKFLLHFVKESKQDESGMPNNRFLAERTGGTYSTLKVQPAELEDSGVYFCASSWGAGANVLTFGAGSRLTVL.

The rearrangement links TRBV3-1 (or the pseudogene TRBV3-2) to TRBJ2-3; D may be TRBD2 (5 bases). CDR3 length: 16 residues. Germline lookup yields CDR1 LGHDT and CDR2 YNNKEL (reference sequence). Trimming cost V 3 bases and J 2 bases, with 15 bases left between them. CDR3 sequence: CASSHDRGVNTDTQYF. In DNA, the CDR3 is TGTGCCAGCAGCCATGACCGGGGTGTTAACACAGATACGCAGTATTTT.

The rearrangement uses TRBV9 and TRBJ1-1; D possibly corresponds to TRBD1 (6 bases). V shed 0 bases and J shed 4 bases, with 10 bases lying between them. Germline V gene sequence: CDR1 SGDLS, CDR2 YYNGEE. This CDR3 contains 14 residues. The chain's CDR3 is CASSVENRATEAFF. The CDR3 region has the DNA TGTGCCAGCAGCGTAGAAAACAGGGCCACTGAAGCTTTCTTT.